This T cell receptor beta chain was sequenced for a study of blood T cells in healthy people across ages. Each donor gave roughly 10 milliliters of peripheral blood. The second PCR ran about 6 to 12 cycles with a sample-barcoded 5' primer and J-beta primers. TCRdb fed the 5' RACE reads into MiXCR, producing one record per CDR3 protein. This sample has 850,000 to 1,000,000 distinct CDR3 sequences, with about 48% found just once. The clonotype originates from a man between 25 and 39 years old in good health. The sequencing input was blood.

In DNA form, the CDR3 reads TGTGCCAGCAGTTTAGGGACGGTAGGATACACAGATACGCAGTATTTT. Its translation is CASSLGTVGYTDTQYF. The chain employs TRBV28 and TRBJ2-3; D may match TRBD1 or TRBD2 (5 bases each). The CDR3 is 16 residues long. The V and J ends lost 2 bases and 2 bases respectively, with 14 bases between them. Germline values: CDR1 MDHEN, CDR2 SYDVKM.